The 27 T cell receptor beta chains below were found in one sample sequenced in a study of T cells in Graves' hyperthyroidism and ophthalmopathy. TCR beta CDR3 regions were amplified from RNA transcripts. HTBI primers were the set used in a first-round RT-PCR of the TCR CDR3. Each CDR3 protein gets one entry after TCRdb re-called the multiplex PCR reads with MiXCR. The table includes 500,000 to 600,000 distinct CDR3 sequences, roughly 50% detected once. Sequenced: peripheral blood or thyroid tissue (not recorded which). The receptor source for this set is a woman aged 18-29 years with Graves' hyperthyroidism.

On this clonotype itself: A much larger clone lies a single base off, so this may be a read error. The CDR3 is CASSVAGGRALEEQYF. The DNA of the CDR3 is TGTGCCAGCAGCGTTGCTGGCGGGAGGGCCTTAGAAGAGCAGTACTTC. V is TRBV11-2 and J is TRBJ2-7, with 9 bases aligning to TRBD2. Germline trimming cut 5 bases from V and 7 bases from J; bases unmatched to any gene: 15. The CDR3 loop spans 16 amino acids. The germline V gene has CDR1 SGHAT and CDR2 FQNNGV.

This clonotype appeared a few times. An end of the junction differs from the germline gene, which may be a read error. The rearrangement uses TRBV7-9 and TRBJ2-7; TRBD1 or TRBD2 may be the D gene (5 bases each). The germline V gene encodes CDR1 SEHNR and CDR2 FQNEAQ (reference sequence). The CDR3 runs to 11 residues. The CDR3 sequence is CASSSGSEQYF. The CDR3 nucleotides read TGTGCCAGCAGCTCAGGGAGCGAGCAGTACTTT.

In its sample, this clonotype was seen many times. The chain uses TRBV7-8 and TRBJ2-5; 13 bases are a match to TRBD2. The CDR3 has 15 residues. Trimming removed 2 bases from V and 11 bases from J; junction bases left unmatched: 8. Germline-derived CDR1 and CDR2 are SGHVS and FQNEAQ. The CDR3 nucleotides read TGTGCCAGCAGCTTACGGACGGGACTAGCGGGACGGCAGTACTTC. Encoded protein: CASSLRTGLAGRQYF.

This clonotype was detected many times. The chain couples TRBV5-1 to TRBJ1-2; perhaps TRBD1 as D (5 bases). Trimming pared 1 base from V and 3 bases from J, leaving 10 bases between. The CDR3 contains 14 residues. Germline CDR1 and CDR2: SGHRS and YFSETQ. For the CDR3, the DNA is TGCGCCAGCAGCTTGAACGTCAGGGACTATGGCTACACCTTC. It yields the protein CASSLNVRDYGYTF.

This clonotype was picked up many times. The CDR3, as DNA: TGTGCCAGCAGTTACAGTCGGGATTCCGAGCAGTACTTC. It translates to CASSYSRDSEQYF. J is TRBJ2-7 and V is TRBV6-5; tentative D call: TRBD2 (5 bases). The CDR3 has 13 amino acids. Germline CDR1 MNHEY, CDR2 SVGAGI. V lost 2 bases, J lost 6 bases, and 11 bases lay in between.

The V call is TRBV2, the J call TRBJ2-7; either TRBD1 or TRBD2 may supply D (5 bases each). CDR3 length: 12 residues. Germline V gene sequence: CDR1 SNHLY, CDR2 FYNNEI. V was clipped by 10 bases and J by 3 bases, with 13 bases between them. CDR3 sequence (DNA): TGTGCCAAAAGGGGACGGGGCTACGAGCAGTACTTC. Translating gives CAKRGRGYEQYF. The entire variable domain, with the rest obtained from reference TRBV2 and TRBJ2-7, is as follows: EPEVTQTPSHQVTQMGQEVILRCVPISNHLYFYWYRQILGQKVEFLVSFYNNEISEKSEIFDDQFSVERPDGSNFTLKIRSTKLEDSAMYFCAKRGRGYEQYFGPGTRLTVT.

This clonotype was recorded many times. This chain connects TRBV19 to TRBJ2-5; TRBD1 aligns across 11 bases. V gave up 8 bases and J gave up 4 bases; unmatched junction bases: 15. The CDR3 consists of 17 residues. Germline assignment: CDR1 LNHDA and CDR2 SQIVND (reference sequence). CDR3: CASSGTGGRAGRETQYF. The DNA for the CDR3 is TGTGCCAGTTCCGGGACAGGGGGACGGGCAGGCAGAGAGACCCAGTACTTC.

This chain joins TRBV2 and TRBJ2-7; TRBD2 agrees at 11 bases. CDR3 size: 18 residues. The germline gives CDR1 SNHLY, CDR2 FYNNEI. Unmatched junction bases numbered 14, after V lost 2 bases and J lost 5 bases. CDR3 in DNA: TGTGCCAGCAGTGAACTTGACCCCGGGACTAGCGGACCCAACGAGCAGTACTTC. It translates to CASSELDPGTSGPNEQYF.

This clonotype was picked up many times. The chain employs TRBV6-1 and TRBJ2-7; D remains ambiguous. Germline values: CDR1 MNHNS, CDR2 SASEGT. Trimming cost V 6 bases and J 3 bases, with 3 bases left between them. The CDR3 totals 10 residues. The CDR3 DNA is TGTGCCAGCAGGGACTACGAGCAGTACTTC. Translation gives CASRDYEQYF.

This clonotype has ten or more counts. The V and J genes are TRBV7-6 and TRBJ2-5; possible D gene TRBD2, 5 bases. V lost 5 bases and J 4 bases, leaving 14 bases between the germline ends. This CDR3 is built from 14 residues. Germline V lookup: CDR1 SGHVS, CDR2 FNYEAQ. CDR3 residues: CASSNRLGGETQYF. CDR3 nucleotide sequence: TGTGCCAGCAGCAATCGCCTAGGAGGAGAGACCCAGTACTTC.

This clonotype was observed many times. This chain joins TRBV4-3 and TRBJ1-6; D gene unclear. Germline CDR1 LGHNA, CDR2 YSLEER. The CDR3 has 16 residues. The germline V and J ends were trimmed by 0 bases and 6 bases, with 12 bases remaining between them. CDR3 residues: CASSQEPRVFNSPLHF. The CDR3 nucleotides are TGCGCCAGCAGCCAAGAACCCCGGGTCTTTAATTCACCCCTCCACTTT.

This clonotype came up many times. The genes are TRBV5-1 and TRBJ1-2; a weak D match, TRBD1 (5 bases). Germline V gives CDR1 SGHRS, CDR2 YFSETQ. The V end was cut by 0 bases, the J end by 5 bases, with 14 bases between. The CDR3 length is 15 residues. DNA of the CDR3: TGCGCCAGCAGCTTGGACATGCGAGGGGCGTATGGCTACACCTTC. This codes for CASSLDMRGAYGYTF.

This clonotype was counted at least ten times. This rearrangement joins TRBV12-3 or TRBV12-4 to TRBJ1-6; D not resolved. The CDR3 length is 13 residues. V lost 6 bases and J lost 11, with 14 bases in between. The CDR3 bases are TGTGCCAGCAGGGAGAATTCGGGCCCACCCCTCCACTTT. Translation gives CASRENSGPPLHF.

With regard to this clonotype: The junction and the germline gene differ at one end; a read error may be behind it. The chain employs TRBV20-1 and TRBJ2-6; D is tentatively TRBD1 or TRBD2 (5 bases each). This CDR3 is 12 amino acids long. Per germline, CDR1 DFQATT and CDR2 SNEGSKA (reference sequence). The CDR3 region is CSASPGGNVLTF. CDR3 in DNA: TGCAGTGCTAGTCCTGGGGGCAACGTCCTGACTTTC.

The chain joins TRBV10-2 to TRBJ1-2; 10 positions match TRBD1. The CDR3 is made up of 15 amino acids. Trimming at V came to 10 bases and at J to 5 bases, leaving 13 bases not matched to a gene. Germline CDR1 is WSHSY and CDR2 is SAAADI. In DNA, the CDR3 is TGCGCCACGAAAGCAGAGGGACAGGGGCCTTATGGCTACACCTTC. Translating it yields CATKAEGQGPYGYTF.

This clonotype appeared many times. The CDR3 reads CASSTTGTANTEAFF. CDR3 DNA sequence: TGCGCCAGCAGCACAACCGGGACAGCGAACACTGAAGCTTTCTTT. The chain has TRBV5-1 and TRBJ1-1; 7 positions match TRBD1. Germline trimming cut 4 bases from V and 1 base from J; bases unmatched to any gene: 7. The CDR3 length is 15 residues. Germline V gene data show CDR1 as SGHRS and CDR2 as YFSETQ.

This clonotype occurred many times. V gene TRBV29-1 combines with J gene TRBJ1-1; 7 bases are shared with TRBD1. The V gene's germline CDR1 is SQVTM and CDR2 ANQGSEA. V was pared by 1 base and J by 3 bases, with 5 bases of the junction left unmatched. This CDR3 comprises 14 residues. Written as DNA, the CDR3 is TGCAGCGTTGAAGGGAGACAGGGCGACACTGAAGCTTTCTTT. Its translation is CSVEGRQGDTEAFF. The entire variable domain, with the rest obtained from reference TRBV29-1 and TRBJ1-1, is as follows: SAVISQKPSRDICQRGTSLTIQCQVDSQVTMMFWYRQQPGQSLTLIATANQGSEATYESGFVIDKFPISRPNLTFSTLTVSNMSPEDSSIYLCSVEGRQGDTEAFFGQGTRLTVV.

A word on this clonotype: Because it lacks the conserved phenylalanine or tryptophan at the end, this CDR3 is likely a read error. It is unclear where the CDR3 begins or ends on the DNA, so no DNA is shown, and the CDR3 is as TCRdb lists it. The chain combines TRBV29-1 with TRBJ2-6. The CDR3 sequence runs 8 residues, both termini included. Germline V gene sequence: CDR1 SQVTM, CDR2 ANQGSEA. The CDR3 sequence is CSVDRLNT.

This clonotype was picked up many times. V is TRBV20-1 and J is TRBJ1-6; 10 bases fit TRBD1. The germline CDR1 and CDR2 sequences are DFQATT and SNEGSKA (reference sequence). The CDR3 contains 17 residues. V lost 0 bases, J lost 3 bases, and 5 bases stayed unmatched. CDR3 sequence (DNA): TGCAGTGCTAGAGATCCGACAGGGGGCAACTATAATTCACCCCTCCACTTT. Encoded protein: CSARDPTGGNYNSPLHF.

This clonotype came up once. The J gene is TRBJ1-1, the V gene TRBV5-4; D is unresolved. V gave up 3 bases and J gave up 4 bases, with 7 bases separating them. Germline V gives CDR1 SGHNT, CDR2 YYREEE (reference sequence). The CDR3 extends over 12 amino acids. CDR3 sequence (DNA): TGTGCCAGCAGCTGGACTAGCACTGAAGCTTTCTTT. Its protein is CASSWTSTEAFF.

This clonotype was seen at least ten times. The CDR3 bases are TGTGCCAGCAGTTTGACAGAGCTTGGAGGCTACACCTTC. The encoded protein is CASSLTELGGYTF. The chain links TRBV27 to TRBJ1-2, with a weak D call TRBD1 (5 bases). The CDR3 is made up of 13 amino acids. Trimming removed 3 bases at V and 8 bases at J, with 13 bases between. Germline CDR1 reads MNHEY; CDR2 reads SMNVEV (reference sequence).

Concerning this clonotype: The conserved closing phenylalanine or tryptophan is absent in this CDR3, likely reflecting a read error. The limits of the CDR3 on the DNA are not certain, so only TCRdb's listed CDR3 is given. CDR3: CASSQEGTNL. The rearrangement joins TRBV4-1 to TRBJ2-5; the table's D gene call, TRBD2, was not cross checked with the DNA. Germline V gives CDR1 MGHRA, CDR2 YSYEKL. The CDR3 is 10 amino acids long, termini counted.

The V and J genes are TRBV20-1 and TRBJ1-2, with D possibly matching TRBD1 (5 bases). The CDR3 has 15 amino acids. Germline values: CDR1 DFQATT, CDR2 SNEGSKA (reference sequence). Trimming left V 3 bases short and J 8 bases short, with 22 bases between. The CDR3 here is CSARGERGEFHGYTF. The CDR3 DNA is TGCAGTGCTAGGGGCGAGCGGGGGGAATTTCACGGCTACACCTTC.

This clonotype was seen ten or more times. The chain links TRBV20-1 to TRBJ1-1; tentatively, D is TRBD1 (5 bases). Germline CDR1 reads DFQATT; CDR2 reads SNEGSKA (reference sequence). Trimming left V 0 bases short and J 8 bases short, with 13 bases between. The length of the CDR3 is 13 residues. CDR3 residues: CSARDQGRLEAFF. The CDR3 DNA sequence: TGCAGTGCTAGAGATCAGGGACGCCTAGAAGCTTTCTTT.

The chain employs TRBV7-3 and TRBJ1-2; TRBD1 is a possible D gene (5 bases). V gave up 5 bases and J gave up 8 bases, with 9 bases separating them. The germline V gene has CDR1 SGHTA and CDR2 FQGTGA. There are 11 residues in the CDR3. Here the CDR3 reads CASSRDLGYTF. The DNA of the CDR3 is TGTGCCAGCAGCCGGGACTTAGGCTACACCTTC.

In its sample, this clonotype was seen many times. The J gene is TRBJ2-2, the V gene TRBV6-5; TRBD1 is a possible D gene (6 bases). V gave up 6 bases and J gave up 8 bases, with 10 bases separating them. Germline V gene data show CDR1 as MNHEY and CDR2 as SVGAGI. The CDR3 spans 12 residues. For the CDR3, the DNA is TGTGCCAGCAGACAGGGTCCGGGGGAGCTGTTTTTT. Its protein is CASRQGPGELFF.

This clonotype was detected only a few times. The chain recombines TRBV7-9 with TRBJ2-3, with 7 bases matching TRBD2. Germline loops: CDR1 SEHNR, CDR2 FQNEAQ (reference sequence). The trim removed 8 bases at V and 4 bases at J, leaving 12 bases unmatched. The CDR3 has 15 residues. The CDR3 is CASAWASGPADTQYF. CDR3 nucleotide sequence: TGTGCCAGCGCGTGGGCTAGCGGACCCGCAGATACGCAGTATTTT.